This T cell receptor beta chain was captured in a study of shared clonotypes between healthy human individuals. Study overall: Used for every donor were three CD4 naive, three CD4 memory, two CD8 naive and one CD8 memory plate.

Some clones are missing from TCRdb's copy, which holds only in-frame ones; the method was immunoSEQ multiplex PCR. Of a few hundred thousand clones detected, about 96% appear once; the ten largest clones hold around 0.3%. A single count supports this clone. J lost 12 bases, V lost 5 bases, and 8 bases had no gene match. Germline-derived CDR1 and CDR2 are MNHNY and SVGAGI (reference sequence). The CDR3 is 15 amino acids. Sequencing was done on a sample of memory CD8+ T cells sorted from blood. The sample's subset: CD45RO+ cells pooled with CCR7-negative TemRA cells. The source of this sequence is a man aged 30 to 45 in good health. The chain carries TRBV6-6 and TRBJ2-1, with 15 bases aligning to TRBD2. CDR3 protein: CASSPRTSGRAGQFF. The CDR3 DNA reads TGTGCCAGCAGTCCCCGGACTAGCGGGAGGGCCGGGCAGTTCTTC.